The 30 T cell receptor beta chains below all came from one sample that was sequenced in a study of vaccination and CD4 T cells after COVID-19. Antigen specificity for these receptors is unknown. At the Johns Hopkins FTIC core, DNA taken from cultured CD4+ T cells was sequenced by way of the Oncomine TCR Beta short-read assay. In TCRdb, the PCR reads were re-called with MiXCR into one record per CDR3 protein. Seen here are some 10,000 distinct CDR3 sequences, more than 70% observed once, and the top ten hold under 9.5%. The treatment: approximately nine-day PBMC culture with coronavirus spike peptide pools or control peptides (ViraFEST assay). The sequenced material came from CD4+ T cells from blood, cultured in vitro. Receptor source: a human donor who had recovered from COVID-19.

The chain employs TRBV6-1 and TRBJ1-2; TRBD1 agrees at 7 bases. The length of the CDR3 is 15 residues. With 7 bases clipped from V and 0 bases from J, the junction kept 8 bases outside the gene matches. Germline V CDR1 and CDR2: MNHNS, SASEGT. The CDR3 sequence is CASKYGDSTNYGYTF. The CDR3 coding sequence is TGTGCCAGCAAATACGGGGACAGTACTAACTATGGCTACACCTTC.

In DNA, the CDR3 is TGTGCCAGCAGGGCTCCGGACAGTAACTATGGCTACACCTTC. This translates into CASRAPDSNYGYTF. The gene calls are TRBV6-1 and TRBJ1-2, with D maybe TRBD1 (6 bases). The CDR3 is made up of 14 amino acids. The V gene's germline CDR1 is MNHNS and CDR2 SASEGT. The V gene lost 6 bases and the J gene lost 1 base, with 12 bases spanning the gap.

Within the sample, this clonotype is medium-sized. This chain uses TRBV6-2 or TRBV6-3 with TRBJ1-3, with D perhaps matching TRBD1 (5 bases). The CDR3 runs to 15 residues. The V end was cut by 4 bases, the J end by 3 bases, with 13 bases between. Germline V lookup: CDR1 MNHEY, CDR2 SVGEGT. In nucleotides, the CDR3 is TGTGCCAGCAGTTCGACAGCATTCGTTGGAAACACCATATATTTT. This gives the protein CASSSTAFVGNTIYF.

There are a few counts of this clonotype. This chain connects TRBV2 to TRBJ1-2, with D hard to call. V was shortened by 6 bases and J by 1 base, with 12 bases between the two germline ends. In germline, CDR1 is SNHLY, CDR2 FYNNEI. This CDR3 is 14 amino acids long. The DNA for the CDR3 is TGTGCCAGCAGGGGCGCAGGACGTAACTATGGCTACACCTTC. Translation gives CASRGAGRNYGYTF.

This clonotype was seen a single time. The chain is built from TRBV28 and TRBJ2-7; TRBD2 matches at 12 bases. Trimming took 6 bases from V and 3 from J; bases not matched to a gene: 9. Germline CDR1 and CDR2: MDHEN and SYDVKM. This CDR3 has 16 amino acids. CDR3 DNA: TGTGCCAGCAGCCCGCCATGGACTAGCGGGAACTACGAGCAGTACTTC. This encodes CASSPPWTSGNYEQYF.

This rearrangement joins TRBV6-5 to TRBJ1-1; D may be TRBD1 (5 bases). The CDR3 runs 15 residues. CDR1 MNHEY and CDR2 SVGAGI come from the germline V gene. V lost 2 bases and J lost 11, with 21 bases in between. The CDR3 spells CASSYGTQGASAAFF. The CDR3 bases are TGTGCCAGCAGTTACGGGACGCAGGGAGCCTCTGCGGCTTTCTTT.

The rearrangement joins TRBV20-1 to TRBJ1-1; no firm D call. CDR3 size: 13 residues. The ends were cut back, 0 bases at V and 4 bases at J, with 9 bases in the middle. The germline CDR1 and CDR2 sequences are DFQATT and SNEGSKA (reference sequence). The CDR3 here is CSARDWRSTEAFF. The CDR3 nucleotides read TGCAGTGCTAGAGATTGGCGGAGCACTGAAGCTTTCTTT.

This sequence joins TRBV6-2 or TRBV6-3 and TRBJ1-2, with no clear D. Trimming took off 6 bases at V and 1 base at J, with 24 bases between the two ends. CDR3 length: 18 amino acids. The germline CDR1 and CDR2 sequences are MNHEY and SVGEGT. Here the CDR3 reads CASRKQGRPARFNYGYTF. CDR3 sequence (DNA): TGTGCCAGCAGAAAACAAGGGAGGCCAGCCCGTTTTAACTATGGCTACACCTTC.

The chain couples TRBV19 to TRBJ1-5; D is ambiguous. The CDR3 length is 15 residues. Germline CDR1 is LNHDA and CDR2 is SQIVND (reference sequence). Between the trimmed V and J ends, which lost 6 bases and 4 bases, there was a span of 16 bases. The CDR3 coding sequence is TGTGCCAGTAGGCCTCTTAGGACCCTTAATCAGCCCCAGCATTTT. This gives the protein CASRPLRTLNQPQHF.

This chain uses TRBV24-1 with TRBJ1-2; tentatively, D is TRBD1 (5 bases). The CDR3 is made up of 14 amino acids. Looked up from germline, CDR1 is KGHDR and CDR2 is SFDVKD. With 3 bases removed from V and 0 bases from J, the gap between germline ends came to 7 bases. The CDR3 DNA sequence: TGTGCCACCAGTGATAAGGGGTCTAACTATGGCTACACCTTC. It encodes CATSDKGSNYGYTF.

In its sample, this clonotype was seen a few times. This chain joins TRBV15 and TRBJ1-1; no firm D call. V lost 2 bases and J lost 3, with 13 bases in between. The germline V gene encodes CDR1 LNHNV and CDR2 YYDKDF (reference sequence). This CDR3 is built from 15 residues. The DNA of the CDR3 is TGTGCCACCAGCAGATCTAGATTGCAGGACACTGAAGCTTTCTTT. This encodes CATSRSRLQDTEAFF.

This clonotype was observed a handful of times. CDR3 in amino acids: CATSVGTSYGYTF. CDR3 nucleotide sequence: TGTGCCACCAGCGTCGGGACGTCCTATGGCTACACCTTC. The rearrangement joins TRBV24-1 to TRBJ1-2, with D possibly being TRBD1 (5 bases). Deletions cut 7 bases from V and 4 bases from J, with 12 bases between. CDR3 length: 13 residues. The V gene's germline CDR1 is KGHDR and CDR2 SFDVKD.

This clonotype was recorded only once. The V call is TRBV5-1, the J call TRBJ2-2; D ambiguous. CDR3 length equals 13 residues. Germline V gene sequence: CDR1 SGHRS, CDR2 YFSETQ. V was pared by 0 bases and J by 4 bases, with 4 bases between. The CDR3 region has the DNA TGCGCCAGCAGCTTGGTTAGCACCGGGGAGCTGTTTTTT. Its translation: CASSLVSTGELFF.

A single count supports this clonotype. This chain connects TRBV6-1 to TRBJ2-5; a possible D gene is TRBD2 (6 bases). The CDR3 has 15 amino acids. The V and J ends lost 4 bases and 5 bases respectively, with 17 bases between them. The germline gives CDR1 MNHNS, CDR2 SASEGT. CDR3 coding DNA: TGTGCCAGCAGTGCAGTGGGTGTTGGGGGGGAGACCCAGTACTTC. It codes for CASSAVGVGGETQYF.

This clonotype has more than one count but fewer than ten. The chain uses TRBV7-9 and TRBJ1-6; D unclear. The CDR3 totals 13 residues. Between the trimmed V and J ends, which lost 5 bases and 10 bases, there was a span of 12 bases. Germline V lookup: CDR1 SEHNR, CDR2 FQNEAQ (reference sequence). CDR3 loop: CASSQSSSSPLHF. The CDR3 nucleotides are TGTGCCAGCAGCCAAAGTTCATCCTCACCCCTCCACTTT.

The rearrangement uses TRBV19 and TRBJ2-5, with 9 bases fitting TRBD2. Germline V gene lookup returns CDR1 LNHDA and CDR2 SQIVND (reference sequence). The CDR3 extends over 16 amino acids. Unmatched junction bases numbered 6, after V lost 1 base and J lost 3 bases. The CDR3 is CASSIGVLAGKETQYF. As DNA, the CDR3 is TGTGCCAGTAGTATAGGGGTCCTAGCGGGAAAAGAGACCCAGTACTTC.

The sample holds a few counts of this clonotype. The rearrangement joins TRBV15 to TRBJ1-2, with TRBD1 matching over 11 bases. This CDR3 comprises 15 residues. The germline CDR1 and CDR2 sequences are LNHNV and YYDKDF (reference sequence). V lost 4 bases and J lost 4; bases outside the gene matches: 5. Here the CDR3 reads CATSMGQGGIYGYTF. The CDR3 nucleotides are TGTGCCACCAGCATGGGACAGGGGGGGATCTATGGCTACACCTTC.

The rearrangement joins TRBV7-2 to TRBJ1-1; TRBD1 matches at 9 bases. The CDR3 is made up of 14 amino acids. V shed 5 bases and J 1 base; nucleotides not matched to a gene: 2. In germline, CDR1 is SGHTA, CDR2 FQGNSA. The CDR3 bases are TGTGCCAGCAGCCCACAGGGGGCGAACACTGAAGCTTTCTTT. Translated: CASSPQGANTEAFF.

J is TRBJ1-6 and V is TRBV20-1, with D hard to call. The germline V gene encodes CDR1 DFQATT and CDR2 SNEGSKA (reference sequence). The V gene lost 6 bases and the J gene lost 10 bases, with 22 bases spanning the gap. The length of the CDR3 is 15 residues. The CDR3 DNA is TGCAGTGCCCGGGAGGGATCTACGTCTGGCTCACCCCTCCACTTT. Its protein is CSAREGSTSGSPLHF.

The CDR3 nucleotides are TGTGCCAGCATTCTCATGATGGGTCGTGGTGGCTACACCTTC. Translating gives CASILMMGRGGYTF. The chain couples TRBV6-1 to TRBJ1-2; unclear D gene. The CDR3 consists of 14 residues. V was clipped by 7 bases and J by 7 bases, with 19 bases between them. Per the germline V gene, CDR1 is MNHNS and CDR2 is SASEGT.

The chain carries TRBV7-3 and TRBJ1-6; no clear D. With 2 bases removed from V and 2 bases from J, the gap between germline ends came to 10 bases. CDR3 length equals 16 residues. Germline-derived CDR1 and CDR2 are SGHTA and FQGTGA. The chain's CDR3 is CASSLRGNAYNSPLHF. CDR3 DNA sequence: TGTGCCAGCAGCTTACGCGGAAATGCCTATAATTCACCCCTCCACTTT.

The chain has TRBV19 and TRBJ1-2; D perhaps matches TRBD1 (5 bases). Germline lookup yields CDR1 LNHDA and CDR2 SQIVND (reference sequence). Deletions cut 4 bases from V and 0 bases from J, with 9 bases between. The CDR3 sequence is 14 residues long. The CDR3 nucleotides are TGTGCCAGTAGTAGAGGACACGCTAACTATGGCTACACCTTC. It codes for CASSRGHANYGYTF.

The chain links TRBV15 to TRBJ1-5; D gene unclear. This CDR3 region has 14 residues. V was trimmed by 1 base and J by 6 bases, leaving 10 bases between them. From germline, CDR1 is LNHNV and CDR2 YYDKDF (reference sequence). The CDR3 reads CATSRVGLGQPQHF. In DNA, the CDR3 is TGTGCCACCAGCAGAGTAGGGTTAGGTCAGCCCCAGCATTTT.

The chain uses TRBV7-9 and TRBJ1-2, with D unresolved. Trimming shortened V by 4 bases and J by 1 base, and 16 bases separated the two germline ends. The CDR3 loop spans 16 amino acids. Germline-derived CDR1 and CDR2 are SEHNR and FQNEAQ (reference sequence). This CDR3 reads CASSSGSGYINYGYTF. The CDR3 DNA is TGTGCCAGCAGCTCCGGATCAGGATACATTAACTATGGCTACACCTTC.

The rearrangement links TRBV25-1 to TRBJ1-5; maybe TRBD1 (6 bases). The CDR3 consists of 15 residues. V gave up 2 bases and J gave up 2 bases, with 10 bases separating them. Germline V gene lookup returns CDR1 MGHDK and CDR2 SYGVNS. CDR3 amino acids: CASSEMGGGNQPQHF. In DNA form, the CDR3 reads TGTGCCAGCAGTGAAATGGGGGGCGGCAATCAGCCCCAGCATTTT.

The CDR3 DNA follows: TGTGCCAGCAGCTTAGTCTTTGGAGGGAGCCACGAGCAGTACTTC. Its translation: CASSLVFGGSHEQYF. J is TRBJ2-7 and V is TRBV7-3; D possibly corresponds to TRBD2 (6 bases). This CDR3 is 15 amino acids long. Germline V CDR1 and CDR2: SGHTA, FQGTGA. The V gene lost 2 bases and the J gene lost 5 bases, with 16 bases spanning the gap.

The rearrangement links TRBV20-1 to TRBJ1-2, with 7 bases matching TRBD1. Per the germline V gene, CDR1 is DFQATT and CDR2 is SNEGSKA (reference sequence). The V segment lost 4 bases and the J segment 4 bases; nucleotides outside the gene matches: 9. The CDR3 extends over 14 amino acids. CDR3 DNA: TGCAGTGCTATCGGAGGGGGCGCGAGCTATGGCTACACCTTC. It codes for CSAIGGGASYGYTF.

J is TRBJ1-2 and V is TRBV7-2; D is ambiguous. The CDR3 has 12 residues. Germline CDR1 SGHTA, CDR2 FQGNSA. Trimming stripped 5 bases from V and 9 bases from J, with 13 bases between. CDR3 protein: CASSPVRNSYTF. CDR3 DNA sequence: TGTGCCAGCAGCCCAGTCCGGAACAGCTACACCTTC.

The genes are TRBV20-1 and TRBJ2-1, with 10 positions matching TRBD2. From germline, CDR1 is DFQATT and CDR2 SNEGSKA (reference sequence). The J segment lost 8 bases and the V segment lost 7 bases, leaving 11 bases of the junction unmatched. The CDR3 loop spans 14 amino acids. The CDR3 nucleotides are TGCAGTGTGGGGAGGAGCGGGAGGGGCTATGAGCAGTTCTTC. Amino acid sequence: CSVGRSGRGYEQFF.

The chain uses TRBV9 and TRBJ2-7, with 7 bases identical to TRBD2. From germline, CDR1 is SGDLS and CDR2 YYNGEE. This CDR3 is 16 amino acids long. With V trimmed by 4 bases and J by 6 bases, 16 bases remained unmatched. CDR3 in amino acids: CASSSGDYLGLGEQYF. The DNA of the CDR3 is TGTGCCAGCAGCTCCGGGGACTACCTGGGACTGGGCGAGCAGTACTTC.